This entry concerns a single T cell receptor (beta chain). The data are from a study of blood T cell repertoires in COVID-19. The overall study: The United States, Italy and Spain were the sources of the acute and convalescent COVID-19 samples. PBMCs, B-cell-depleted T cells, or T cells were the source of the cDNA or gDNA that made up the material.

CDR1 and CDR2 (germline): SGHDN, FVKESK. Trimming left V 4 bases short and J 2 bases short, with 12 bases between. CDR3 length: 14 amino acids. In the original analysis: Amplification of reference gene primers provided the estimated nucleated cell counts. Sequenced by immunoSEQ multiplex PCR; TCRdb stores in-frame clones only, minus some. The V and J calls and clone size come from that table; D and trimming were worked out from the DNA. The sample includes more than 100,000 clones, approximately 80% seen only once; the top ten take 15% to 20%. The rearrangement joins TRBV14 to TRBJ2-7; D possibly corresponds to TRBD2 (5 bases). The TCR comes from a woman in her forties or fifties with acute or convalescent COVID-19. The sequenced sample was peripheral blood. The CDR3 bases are TGTGCCAGCAGCCGAAAGGACGGGACCTACGAGCAGTACTTC. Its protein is CASSRKDGTYEQYF. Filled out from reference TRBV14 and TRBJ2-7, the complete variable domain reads EAGVTQFPSHSVIEKGQTVTLRCDPISGHDNLYWYRRVMGKEIKFLLHFVKESKQDESGMPNNRFLAERTGGTYSTLKVQPAELEDSGVYFCASSRKDGTYEQYFGPGTRLTVT.